This T cell receptor beta chain was sequenced for a study of blood T cell repertoires in COVID-19. Here immunoSEQ multiplex PCR was the method, and the copy in TCRdb shows in-frame clones only, minus some. The sample contains some 21,000 clones, roughly 84% of which appear only once. This clone was seen only once. The CDR3 consists of 15 residues. V lost 6 bases to trimming and J lost 5 bases, with 14 bases between them. The germline CDR1 and CDR2 sequences are MNHEY and SVGAGI. Sequencing was carried out using peripheral blood. The receptor was isolated from a man in his forties with acute or convalescent COVID-19. The chain joins TRBV6-5 to TRBJ1-6; no clear D gene. This chain's CDR3 is CASRLSRSNNSPLHF. The CDR3 bases are TGTGCCAGCAGACTTAGTCGGTCGAATAATTCACCCCTCCACTTT.